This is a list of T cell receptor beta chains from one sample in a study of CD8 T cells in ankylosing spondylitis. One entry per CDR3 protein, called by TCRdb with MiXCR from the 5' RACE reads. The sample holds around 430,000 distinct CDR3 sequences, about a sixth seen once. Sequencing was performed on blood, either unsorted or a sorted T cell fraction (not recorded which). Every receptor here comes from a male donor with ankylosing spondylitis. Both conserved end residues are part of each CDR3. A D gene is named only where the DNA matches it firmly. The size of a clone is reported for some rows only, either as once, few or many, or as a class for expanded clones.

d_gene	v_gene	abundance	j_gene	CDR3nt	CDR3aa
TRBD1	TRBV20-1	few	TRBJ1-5	TGCAGTGCTAGAGATTACGGGACAGCAAATCAGCCCCAGCATTTT	CSARDYGTANQPQHF
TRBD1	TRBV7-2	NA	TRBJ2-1	TGTGCCAGCAGCTTACTGGGGACAGGGACCTACAATGAGCAGTTCTTC	CASSLLGTGTYNEQFF
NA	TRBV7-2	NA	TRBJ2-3	TGTGCCAGCAGCTCCCCCTCTGCGGGAAGGAGCACAGATACGCAGTATTTT	CASSSPSAGRSTDTQYF
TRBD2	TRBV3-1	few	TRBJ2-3	TGTGCCAGCAGTCGTTTGGGAGGGAGCACAGATACGCAGTATTTT	CASSRLGGSTDTQYF
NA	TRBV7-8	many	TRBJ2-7	TGTGCCAGCAGCTTAGCGACTAGTCTTAGCGAGCAGTACTTC	CASSLATSLSEQYF
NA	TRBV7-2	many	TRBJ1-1	TGTGCCAGCAGCCCTGGACAGTACACTGAAGCTTTCTTT	CASSPGQYTEAFF
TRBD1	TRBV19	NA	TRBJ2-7	TGTGCCAGTAGTATAAAGGGACAGGGGCGACACGAGCAGTACTTC	CASSIKGQGRHEQYF
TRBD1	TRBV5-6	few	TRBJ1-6	TGTGCCAGCAGCTTGTGGGACAGGGGTGCTTCACCCCTCCACTTT	CASSLWDRGASPLHF
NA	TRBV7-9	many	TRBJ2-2	TGTGCCAGCAGCTTAGTTCGGGCTACGAACACCGGGGAGCTGTTTTTT	CASSLVRATNTGELFF
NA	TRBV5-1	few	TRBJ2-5	TGCGCCAGCAGCTCCCGAGGGAACCAAGAGACCCAGTACTTC	CASSSRGNQETQYF
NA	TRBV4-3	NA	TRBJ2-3	TGCGCCAGCAGCCAAGAAGGGTTTGGCCCCCGTCCGGATACGCAGTATTTT	CASSQEGFGPRPDTQYF
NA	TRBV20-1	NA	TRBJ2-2	TGCAGTGCTAGTCTGGAGGCGAACACCGGGGAGCTGTTTTTT	CSASLEANTGELFF
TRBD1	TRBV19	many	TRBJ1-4	TGTGCCAGTAGCCACAGGGGGACTAATGAAAAACTGTTTTTT	CASSHRGTNEKLFF
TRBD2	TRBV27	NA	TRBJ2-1	TGTGCCAGCAGTTTAAAGGCTAGCGGGAGGCATGAGCAGTTCTTC	CASSLKASGRHEQFF
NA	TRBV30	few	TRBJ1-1	TGTGCCTGGAGACGGCCGAACACTGAAGCTTTCTTT	CAWRRPNTEAFF